A selection of T cell receptor beta chains follows, all from one sample in a study of identical twins. TCRdb processed the 5' RACE reads anew with MiXCR; each CDR3 protein has one entry. The repertoire holds approximately 210,000 distinct CDR3 sequences, 5.5% to 7.5% seen once, with approximately 14% in the top ten. These data were likewise used in another study, on T cells expressing NK-cell markers.

Sequencing used CD8+ T cells sorted from blood. The receptors were sampled from a woman aged 18-35 years in good health. CDR3s leave out the opening cysteine and the closing phenylalanine or tryptophan.

v_call: TRBV12-5
j_call: TRBJ1-6
cdr3_aa: ASGWNTQGNNSPLH

v_call: TRBV19
j_call: TRBJ2-7
cdr3_aa: ASSIGPGQDEQY

v_call: TRBV6-2/TRBV6-3
j_call: TRBJ2-1
cdr3_aa: ASSYSPESYNEQF

v_call: TRBV4-1
j_call: TRBJ1-1
cdr3_aa: ASSRETGNTEAF

v_call: TRBV9
j_call: TRBJ1-4
cdr3_aa: ASSVEVQGEKLF

v_call: TRBV7-9
j_call: TRBJ1-1
cdr3_aa: ASSLGQGQRTEAF

v_call: TRBV12-3/TRBV12-4
j_call: TRBJ2-1
cdr3_aa: ASSLTPGGGIIPYNEQF

v_call: TRBV5-5
j_call: TRBJ2-3
cdr3_aa: ASTQVGDTQY

v_call: TRBV15
j_call: TRBJ2-5
cdr3_aa: ATSREDDPEETQY

v_call: TRBV12-3/TRBV12-4
j_call: TRBJ1-1
cdr3_aa: ASGGTANTEAF

v_call: TRBV11-2
j_call: TRBJ2-3
cdr3_aa: ASSLLAADTQY

v_call: TRBV2
j_call: TRBJ2-3
cdr3_aa: ASSRELPNTDTQY

v_call: TRBV12-3/TRBV12-4
j_call: TRBJ2-3
cdr3_aa: ASSSQAGTDTQY

v_call: TRBV7-9
j_call: TRBJ2-4
cdr3_aa: ASSLSEQAKNIQY

v_call: TRBV20-1
j_call: TRBJ2-1
cdr3_aa: SVRGSSYNEQF

v_call: TRBV28
j_call: TRBJ2-1
cdr3_aa: ASSFPRRVVSYNEQF

v_call: TRBV7-9
j_call: TRBJ2-7
cdr3_aa: ASTSGYEQY

v_call: TRBV28
j_call: TRBJ2-3
cdr3_aa: ASSLFSGGAGDTQY